One and the same sample provided the 19 T cell receptor beta chains below, sequenced in a study of siplizumab effects on memory and regulatory T cells. TCRdb's table, derived via immunoSEQ multiplex PCR, lists solely in-frame clones and lacks some. The table includes about 100,000 clones, 91% detected once. The sample was CD4+ T cells sorted from blood. Receptors were obtained from a human donor in good health.

The chain combines TRBV5-1 with TRBJ1-1; D is undetermined. V was pared by 0 bases and J by 4 bases, with 13 bases between. Germline CDR1 is SGHRS and CDR2 is YFSETQ. The CDR3 sequence is 15 residues long. CDR3 loop: CASSLGYKVGTEAFF. The DNA of the CDR3 is TGCGCCAGCAGCTTGGGGTACAAGGTTGGCACTGAAGCTTTCTTT.

The rearrangement links TRBV4-1 to TRBJ1-5, with D perhaps TRBD1 (5 bases). The germline gives CDR1 MGHRA, CDR2 YSYEKL. This CDR3 has 16 amino acids. Trimming pared 0 bases from V and 2 bases from J, leaving 11 bases between. CDR3 region: CASSQDGGVGNQPQHF. CDR3 DNA: TGCGCCAGCAGCCAAGATGGGGGGGTTGGCAATCAGCCCCAGCATTTT.

As DNA, the CDR3 is TGCAGCGTTGGAAGCGGGACAGGGTTAAACACTGAAGCTTTCTTT. Residues: CSVGSGTGLNTEAFF. J is TRBJ1-1 and V is TRBV29-1; TRBD1 agrees at 9 bases. The V segment lost 4 bases and the J segment 2 bases; nucleotides outside the gene matches: 8. The CDR3 loop spans 15 amino acids. Germline V gene sequence: CDR1 SQVTM, CDR2 ANQGSEA. The variable domain in full, with the rest retrieved from reference TRBV29-1 and TRBJ1-1, is SAVISQKPSRDICQRGTSLTIQCQVDSQVTMMFWYRQQPGQSLTLIATANQGSEATYESGFVIDKFPISRPNLTFSTLTVSNMSPEDSSIYLCSVGSGTGLNTEAFFGQGTRLTVV.

The CDR3 region has the DNA TGTGCCAGCAGCCAAGGGGCAGGGTGGGCCGGCGAGCAGTACTTC. Translated: CASSQGAGWAGEQYF. This chain links TRBV14 with TRBJ2-7; tentative D call: TRBD1 (5 bases). Germline V gene data show CDR1 as SGHDN and CDR2 as FVKESK. Trimming pared 1 base from V and 6 bases from J, leaving 16 bases between. The length of the CDR3 is 15 residues.

This clone was seen only a few times. The chain links TRBV6-4 to TRBJ2-2; tentative D call: TRBD2 (5 bases). CDR3 size: 15 residues. Germline V gene sequence: CDR1 MRHNA, CDR2 SNTAGT. The V and J ends lost 8 bases and 5 bases respectively, with 18 bases between them. The CDR3 sequence: CASRAEAGLTGELFF. CDR3 DNA sequence: TGTGCCAGCCGAGCGGAGGCGGGCTTAACCGGGGAGCTGTTTTTT.

This chain links TRBV7-9 with TRBJ1-6; 9 bases align to TRBD1. CDR3 length: 15 amino acids. V was pared by 5 bases and J by 9 bases, with 8 bases of the junction left unmatched. Germline V CDR1 and CDR2: SEHNR, FQNEAQ (reference sequence). CDR3 in amino acids: CASSLSGTGPSPLHF. As DNA, the CDR3 is TGTGCCAGCAGCCTTTCCGGGACAGGGCCTTCACCCCTCCACTTT.

The chain carries TRBV30 and TRBJ1-4, with D possibly TRBD1 on 5 matching bases. The CDR3 covers 14 residues. The V end lost 5 bases, the J end lost 8 bases, and 18 bases lay between the germline ends. Germline V gives CDR1 GTSNPN, CDR2 SVGIG (reference sequence). This CDR3 is CAWAPGYQGEKLFF. The CDR3 DNA sequence: TGTGCCTGGGCCCCAGGGTACCAAGGGGAAAAACTGTTTTTT.

In its sample, this clone was seen once. J is TRBJ1-2 and V is TRBV13; D unresolved. Deletions cut 5 bases from V and 4 bases from J, with 14 bases between. The CDR3 has 14 amino acids. CDR1 PRHDT and CDR2 FYEKMQ come from the germline V gene (reference sequence). CDR3 region: CASSKRTVTYGYTF. CDR3 DNA sequence: TGTGCCAGCAGCAAAAGGACTGTGACCTATGGCTACACCTTC.

This sequence joins TRBV5-1 and TRBJ2-1; 11 bases match TRBD2. The trim removed 2 bases at V and 5 bases at J, leaving 9 bases unmatched. CDR1 and CDR2 from the germline V gene are SGHRS and YFSETQ. The CDR3 runs 17 residues. Written as DNA, the CDR3 is TGCGCCAGCAGCTTACGACTAGCGGGGCTAAATAACAATGAGCAGTTCTTC. As protein: CASSLRLAGLNNNEQFF.

This chain connects TRBV19 to TRBJ1-2; D is uncertain. Trimming cost V 3 bases and J 8 bases, with 13 bases left between them. Germline-derived CDR1 and CDR2 are LNHDA and SQIVND (reference sequence). The CDR3 is made up of 13 amino acids. As DNA, the CDR3 is TGTGCCAGTAGTATTTGGGATACTGAGGGCTACACCTTC. It specifies CASSIWDTEGYTF.

This clone was seen more than once but under ten times. The gene calls are TRBV7-9 and TRBJ2-5; unclear D gene. The CDR3 spans 17 residues. Germline values: CDR1 SEHNR, CDR2 FQNEAQ (reference sequence). V was pared by 1 base and J by 2 bases, with 17 bases between. CDR3 region: CASSLGSASGNQETQYF. CDR3 DNA: TGTGCCAGCAGCTTAGGATCTGCCTCAGGAAATCAAGAGACCCAGTACTTC.

The chain couples TRBV5-4 to TRBJ1-4, with 8 bases identical to TRBD1. Trimming cost V 2 bases and J 5 bases; bases outside gene matches: 2. This CDR3 comprises 14 residues. Germline assignment: CDR1 SGHNT and CDR2 YYREEE (reference sequence). CDR3 bases: TGTGCCAGCAGCTTTGGGACAGGAAATGAAAAACTGTTTTTT. Amino acids: CASSFGTGNEKLFF.

The chain joins TRBV7-3 to TRBJ1-1; 8 bases match TRBD1. In germline, CDR1 is SGHTA, CDR2 FQGTGA. J gave up 2 bases and V 4 bases, and 6 bases lay outside the gene matches. This CDR3 spans 15 amino acids. CDR3 sequence (DNA): TGTGCCAGCAGCTCTCAGGGGGCAGAAAACACTGAAGCTTTCTTT. This encodes CASSSQGAENTEAFF.

The chain recombines TRBV27 with TRBJ1-3; a possible D gene is TRBD1 (5 bases). Per the germline V gene, CDR1 is MNHEY and CDR2 is SMNVEV (reference sequence). Trimming removed 5 bases at V and 2 bases at J, with 7 bases between. This CDR3 contains 13 residues. The CDR3 bases are TGTGCCAGCAGTGGGACGGCTGGAAACACCATATATTTT. Its protein product is CASSGTAGNTIYF.

As DNA, the CDR3 is TGTGCCAGCAGCCCCAGACAGGGTATGGCAACTAATGAAAAACTGTTTTTT. It encodes CASSPRQGMATNEKLFF. The chain carries TRBV7-2 and TRBJ1-4; TRBD1 agrees at 7 bases. Germline V CDR1 and CDR2: SGHTA, FQGNSA. V lost 5 bases and J lost 0; bases outside the gene matches: 9. The CDR3 length is 17 residues.

The chain couples TRBV11-2 to TRBJ1-6; 8 bases map to TRBD1. From germline, CDR1 is SGHAT and CDR2 FQNNGV. The CDR3 runs to 14 residues. Trimming at V came to 3 bases and at J to 10 bases, leaving 5 bases not matched to a gene. The CDR3: CASSFSGGRSPLHF. In nucleotides, the CDR3 is TGTGCCAGCAGCTTTTCAGGGGGCCGGTCACCCCTCCACTTT. The complete variable domain, with remaining parts taken from reference TRBV11-2 and TRBJ1-6, reads EAGVAQSPRYKIIEKRQSVAFWCNPISGHATLYWYQQILGQGPKLLIQFQNNGVVDDSQLPKDRFSAERLKGVDSTLKIQPAKLEDSAVYLCASSFSGGRSPLHFGNGTRLTVT.

The chain couples TRBV28 to TRBJ1-3; D possibly corresponds to TRBD1 (5 bases). CDR1 is MDHEN, CDR2 SYDVKM, per germline. Trimming shortened V by 4 bases and J by 7 bases, and 20 bases separated the two germline ends. CDR3 size: 16 residues. The CDR3 region has the DNA TGTGCCAGCAGTTCACAATTAAACCCCGGGACGAACACCATATATTTT. Its translation: CASSSQLNPGTNTIYF.

This clone was detected only once. The V gene is TRBV29-1, the J gene TRBJ1-1; possibly TRBD1 for D (5 bases). The germline V and J ends were trimmed by 6 bases and 0 bases, with 11 bases remaining between them. The V gene's germline CDR1 is SQVTM and CDR2 ANQGSEA. This CDR3 contains 13 residues. The CDR3 DNA reads TGCAGCGTAGGGCGGGGCTTGAACACTGAAGCTTTCTTT. This sequence encodes CSVGRGLNTEAFF.

This chain uses TRBV7-2 with TRBJ1-1, with 8 nucleotides matching TRBD1. V lost 5 bases and J lost 12; bases outside the gene matches: 8. Germline V lookup: CDR1 SGHTA, CDR2 FQGNSA. This CDR3 is built from 12 residues. The CDR3 DNA reads as TGTGCCAGCAGCCAAAGGACAGGGAGAACTTTCTTT. This gives the protein CASSQRTGRTFF.